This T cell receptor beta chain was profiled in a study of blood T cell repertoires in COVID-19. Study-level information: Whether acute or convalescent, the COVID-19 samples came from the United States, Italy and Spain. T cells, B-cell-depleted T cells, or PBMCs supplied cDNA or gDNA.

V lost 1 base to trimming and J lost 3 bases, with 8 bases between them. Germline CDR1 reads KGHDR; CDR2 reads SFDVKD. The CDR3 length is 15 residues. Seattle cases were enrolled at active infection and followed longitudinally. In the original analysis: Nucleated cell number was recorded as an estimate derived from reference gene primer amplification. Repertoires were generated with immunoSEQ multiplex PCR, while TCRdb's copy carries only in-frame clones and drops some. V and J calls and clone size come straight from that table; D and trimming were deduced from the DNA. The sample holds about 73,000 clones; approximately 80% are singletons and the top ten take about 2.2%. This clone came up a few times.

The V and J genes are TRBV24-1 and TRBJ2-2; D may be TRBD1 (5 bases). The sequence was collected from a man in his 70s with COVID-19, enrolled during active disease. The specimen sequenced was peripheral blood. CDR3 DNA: TGTGCCACCAGTGATTTAACAGGAGACACCGGGGAGCTGTTTTTT. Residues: CATSDLTGDTGELFF.